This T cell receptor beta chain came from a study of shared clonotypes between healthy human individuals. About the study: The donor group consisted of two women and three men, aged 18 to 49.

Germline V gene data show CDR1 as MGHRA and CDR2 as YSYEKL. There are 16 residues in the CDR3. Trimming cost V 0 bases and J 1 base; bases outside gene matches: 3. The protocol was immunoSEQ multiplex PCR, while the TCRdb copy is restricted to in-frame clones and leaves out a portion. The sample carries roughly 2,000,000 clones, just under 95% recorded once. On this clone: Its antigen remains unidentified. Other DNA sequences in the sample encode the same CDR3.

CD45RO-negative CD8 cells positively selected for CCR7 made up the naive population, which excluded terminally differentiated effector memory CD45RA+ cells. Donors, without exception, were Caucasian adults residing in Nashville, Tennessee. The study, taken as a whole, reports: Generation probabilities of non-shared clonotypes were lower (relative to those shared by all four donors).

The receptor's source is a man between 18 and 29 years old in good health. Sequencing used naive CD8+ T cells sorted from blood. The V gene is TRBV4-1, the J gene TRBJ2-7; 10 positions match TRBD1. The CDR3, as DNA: TGCGCCAGCAGCCAAGATGGGGGACAGGGGTCCTACGAGCAGTACTTC. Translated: CASSQDGGQGSYEQYF.